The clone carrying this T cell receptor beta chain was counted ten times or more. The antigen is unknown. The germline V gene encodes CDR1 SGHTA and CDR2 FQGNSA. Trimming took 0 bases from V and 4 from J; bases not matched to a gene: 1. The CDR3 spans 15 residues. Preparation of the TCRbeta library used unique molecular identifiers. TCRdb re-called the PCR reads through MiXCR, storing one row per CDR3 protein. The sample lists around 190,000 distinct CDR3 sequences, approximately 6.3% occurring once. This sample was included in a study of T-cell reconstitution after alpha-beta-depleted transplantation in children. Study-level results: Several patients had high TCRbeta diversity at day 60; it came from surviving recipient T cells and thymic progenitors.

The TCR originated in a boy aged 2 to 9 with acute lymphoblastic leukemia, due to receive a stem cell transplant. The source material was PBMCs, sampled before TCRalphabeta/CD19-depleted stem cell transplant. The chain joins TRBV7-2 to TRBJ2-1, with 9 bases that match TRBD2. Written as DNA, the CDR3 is TGTGCCAGCAGCTTAGCTAGCGGGGGTTACAATGAGCAGTTCTTC. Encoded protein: CASSLASGGYNEQFF.